One and the same sample provided the 8 T cell receptor beta chains below, sequenced in a study of spatial heterogeneity in lung cancer. Specified time point: blood at routine non-recurrence follow-up after resection. The authors sequenced whole RNA from tumor, nontumor lung or frozen PBMC without sorting. TCRdb redid the calling of the 5' RACE reads with MiXCR, one entry per CDR3 protein. The repertoire consists of around 120,000 distinct CDR3 sequences, with roughly an eighth occurring once and the leading ten covering 16%. Sequences were derived from PBMCs, sampled at follow-up. The origin of the receptors is a male donor with early-stage non-small cell lung cancer.

This clonotype was detected ten times or more. The chain is built from TRBV24-1 and TRBJ2-1; D is uncertain. CDR3 size: 15 residues. CDR1 is KGHDR and CDR2 is SFDVKD in the germline V gene. Trimming took 5 bases from V and 0 from J, leaving 10 bases between them. This chain's CDR3 is CATSAPLGSYNEQFF. The CDR3 DNA reads as TGTGCCACCAGTGCCCCCCTTGGCTCCTACAATGAGCAGTTCTTC.

This clonotype was picked up a small number of times. V and J are TRBV3-1 and TRBJ1-2, with 8 bases fitting TRBD1. Germline V gene lookup returns CDR1 LGHDT and CDR2 YNNKEL (reference sequence). This CDR3 region has 13 residues. V was pared by 4 bases and J by 8 bases, with 6 bases of the junction left unmatched. The CDR3 region has the DNA TGTGCCAGCAGCCGCCAGGGGGCGAGAGGCTACACCTTC. Translating it yields CASSRQGARGYTF.

V gene TRBV19 combines with J gene TRBJ1-2; 7 nucleotides agree with TRBD1. This CDR3 is 11 amino acids long. Trimming cost V 7 bases and J 7 bases; bases outside gene matches: 3. Per germline, CDR1 LNHDA and CDR2 SQIVND (reference sequence). CDR3 in amino acids: CASTYRGGYTF. CDR3 coding DNA: TGTGCCAGTACCTACAGGGGTGGCTACACCTTC.

The CDR3 is CASSRVHTQTGNTIYF. The CDR3 DNA sequence: TGTGCCAGCAGCCGGGTCCACACCCAAACTGGAAACACCATATATTTT. The chain joins TRBV6-1 to TRBJ1-3; D is unresolved. Germline V lookup: CDR1 MNHNS, CDR2 SASEGT. CDR3 length equals 16 residues. V was shortened by 6 bases and J by 2 bases, with 17 bases between the two germline ends.

This clonotype showed up just a few times. The rearrangement joins TRBV18 to TRBJ2-3; either TRBD1 or TRBD2 may supply D (5 bases each). V lost 6 bases, J lost 8 bases, and 24 bases lay in between. Germline V gene sequence: CDR1 KGHSH, CDR2 LQKENI. The CDR3 has 16 residues. CDR3 nucleotide sequence: TGTGCCAGCTCCCGAGGGGAAGGTTACGAGCCAGGTACGCAGTATTTT. It translates to CASSRGEGYEPGTQYF.

This clonotype came up a few times. This sequence joins TRBV6-6 and TRBJ1-1; 7 bases align to TRBD1. With 7 bases clipped from V and 4 bases from J, the junction kept 9 bases outside the gene matches. The length of the CDR3 is 14 residues. From germline, CDR1 is MNHNY and CDR2 SVGAGI (reference sequence). The CDR3: CASTKGAPGTEAFF. The CDR3 DNA follows: TGTGCCAGCACTAAGGGGGCTCCTGGCACTGAAGCTTTCTTT.

This chain uses TRBV20-1 with TRBJ2-3, with 11 bases matching TRBD2. CDR3 length equals 14 residues. Germline V gives CDR1 DFQATT, CDR2 SNEGSKA (reference sequence). V was clipped by 6 bases and J by 2 bases; unmatched bases: 4. As DNA, the CDR3 is TGCAGTGCCCTAGCGGGGGGCACCACAGATACGCAGTATTTT. It codes for CSALAGGTTDTQYF.

A few counts support this clonotype. The CDR3 is CSARSSGLAGPRSYEQYF. CDR3 coding DNA: TGCAGTGCTAGATCATCTGGACTAGCGGGGCCACGATCCTACGAGCAGTACTTC. V is TRBV20-1 and J is TRBJ2-7, with 12 bases fitting TRBD2. V was pared by 2 bases and J by 1 base, with 12 bases of the junction left unmatched. The germline CDR1 and CDR2 sequences are DFQATT and SNEGSKA (reference sequence). CDR3 length equals 18 residues.